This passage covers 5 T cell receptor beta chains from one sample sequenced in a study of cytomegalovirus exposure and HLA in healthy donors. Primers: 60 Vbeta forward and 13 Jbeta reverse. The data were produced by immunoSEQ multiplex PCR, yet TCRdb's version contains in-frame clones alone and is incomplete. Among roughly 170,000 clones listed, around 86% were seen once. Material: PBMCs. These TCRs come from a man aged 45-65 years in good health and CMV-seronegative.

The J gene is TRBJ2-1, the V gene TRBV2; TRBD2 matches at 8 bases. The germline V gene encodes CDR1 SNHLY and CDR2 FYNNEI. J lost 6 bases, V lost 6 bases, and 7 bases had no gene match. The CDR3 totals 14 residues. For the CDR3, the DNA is TGTGCCAGCAGGGGGGGACTAGTTTCCAATGAGCAGTTCTTC. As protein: CASRGGLVSNEQFF.

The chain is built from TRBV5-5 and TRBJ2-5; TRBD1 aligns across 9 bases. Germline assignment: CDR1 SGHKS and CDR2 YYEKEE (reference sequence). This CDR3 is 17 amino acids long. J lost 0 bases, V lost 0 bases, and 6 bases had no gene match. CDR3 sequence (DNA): TGTGCCAGCAGCTTGGGTCCCGGGACAGGGAACCAAGAGACCCAGTACTTC. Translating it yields CASSLGPGTGNQETQYF. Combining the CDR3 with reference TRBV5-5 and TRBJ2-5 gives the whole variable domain DAGVTQSPTHLIKTRGQQVTLRCSPISGHKSVSWYQQVLGQGPQFIFQYYEKEERGRGNFPDRFSARQFPNYSSELNVNALLLGDSALYLCASSLGPGTGNQETQYFGPGTRLLVL.

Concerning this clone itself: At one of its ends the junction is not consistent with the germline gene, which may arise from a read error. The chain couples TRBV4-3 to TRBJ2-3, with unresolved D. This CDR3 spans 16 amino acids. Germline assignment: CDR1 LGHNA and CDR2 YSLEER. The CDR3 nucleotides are TGCGCCGGCAGCCTAAGACACGTCGTTAGCACAGATACGCAGTATTTT. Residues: CAGSLRHVVSTDTQYF.

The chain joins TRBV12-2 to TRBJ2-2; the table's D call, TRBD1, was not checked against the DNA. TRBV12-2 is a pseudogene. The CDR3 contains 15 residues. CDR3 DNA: TGTGCAAGTCGCTTAGGCAGGGTCGGCACCGGGGAGCTGTTTTTT. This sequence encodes CASRLGRVGTGELFF.

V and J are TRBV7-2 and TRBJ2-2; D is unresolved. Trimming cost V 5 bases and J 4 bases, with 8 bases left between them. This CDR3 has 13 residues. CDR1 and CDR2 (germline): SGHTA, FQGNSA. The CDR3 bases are TGTGCCAGCAGCCCGATAGTCACCGGGGAGCTGTTTTTT. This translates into CASSPIVTGELFF.